These T cell receptor beta chains were read from a single sample in a study of blood T cell repertoires in COVID-19. The data were produced by immunoSEQ multiplex PCR, yet TCRdb's version contains in-frame clones alone and is incomplete. The top ten hold over 3% of the sample, which has 50,000 to 75,000 clones, approximately 79% seen once. Specimen: peripheral blood. Receptor source: a man between 60 and 75 years old with acute or convalescent COVID-19. Each CDR3 is given with its conserved first and last residue. Each record gives: J gene, D gene, clone size, V gene, CDR3 DNA, CDR3 protein. The D gene is left open where the match is weak. Where a row states a size, it is once, few, many or the class of an expanded clone; other rows omit it.

j_call: TRBJ2-5; d_call: TRBD2; clone_size: NA; v_call: TRBV4-1; cdr3_nt: TGCGCCAGCAGCCGTCTTTTGGGACGGGAGGGCGGAGAGACCCAGTACTTC; cdr3_aa: CASSRLLGREGGETQYF
j_call: TRBJ1-1; d_call: TRBD1; clone_size: NA; v_call: TRBV9; cdr3_nt: TGTGCCAGCAGCCCCCAGGGGGGAAAAGCTTTCTTT; cdr3_aa: CASSPQGGKAFF
j_call: TRBJ2-7; d_call: TRBD1; clone_size: NA; v_call: TRBV19; cdr3_nt: TGTGCCAGTAGTGGGGGGACAGGGGCCTACGAGCAGTACTTC; cdr3_aa: CASSGGTGAYEQYF
j_call: TRBJ2-4; d_call: NA; clone_size: once; v_call: TRBV19; cdr3_nt: TGTGCCAGTAGTATCCCGAGGGTAAACATTCAGTACTTC; cdr3_aa: CASSIPRVNIQYF
j_call: TRBJ2-3; d_call: NA; clone_size: few; v_call: TRBV7-3; cdr3_nt: TGTGCCAGCAGCTTAGGAGATGTTAGCACAGATACGCAGTATTTT; cdr3_aa: CASSLGDVSTDTQYF
j_call: TRBJ2-5; d_call: TRBD1; clone_size: NA; v_call: TRBV6-2/TRBV6-3; cdr3_nt: TGTGCCAGCAGTTCCGATTGGACAGGAGAAGAGACCCAGTACTTC; cdr3_aa: CASSSDWTGEETQYF
j_call: TRBJ1-5; d_call: TRBD1; clone_size: NA; v_call: TRBV6-2/TRBV6-3; cdr3_nt: TGTGCCAGCAGTGGACAGGGGGATCAGCCCCAGCATTTT; cdr3_aa: CASSGQGDQPQHF
j_call: TRBJ2-7; d_call: TRBD2; clone_size: NA; v_call: TRBV2; cdr3_nt: TGTGCCAGCAGAATTAGTGTAGCGGGAGCGGAGGAGCAGTACTTC; cdr3_aa: CASRISVAGAEEQYF
j_call: TRBJ1-1; d_call: NA; clone_size: once; v_call: TRBV5-8; cdr3_nt: TGTGCCAGCAGCTTGGAGGAGGGCATAGTGGGCAACACTGAAGCTTTCTTT; cdr3_aa: CASSLEEGIVGNTEAFF
j_call: TRBJ1-4; d_call: TRBD1; clone_size: once; v_call: TRBV7-2; cdr3_nt: TGTGCCAGCAGCTCTGACAGGGATACTAATGAAAAACTGTTTTTT; cdr3_aa: CASSSDRDTNEKLFF
j_call: TRBJ2-2; d_call: NA; clone_size: NA; v_call: TRBV27; cdr3_nt: TGTGCCAGCAGTTTATGGGGGGATGCCGGGGAGCTGTTTTTT; cdr3_aa: CASSLWGDAGELFF
j_call: TRBJ2-1; d_call: NA; clone_size: few; v_call: TRBV10-1; cdr3_nt: TGCGCCAGCAGTCTCACCAGCTCCTACAATGAGCAGTTCTTC; cdr3_aa: CASSLTSSYNEQFF
j_call: TRBJ1-1; d_call: TRBD1; clone_size: NA; v_call: TRBV10-3; cdr3_nt: TGTGCCATCAGTGAGACAGGACAGGGGGTGAATGAAGCTTTCTTT; cdr3_aa: CAISETGQGVNEAFF
j_call: TRBJ2-5; d_call: TRBD1; clone_size: once; v_call: TRBV3-1/TRBV3-2; cdr3_nt: TGTGCCAGCATCCCTCGGGACAGAGTAGAGACCCAGTACTTC; cdr3_aa: CASIPRDRVETQYF
j_call: TRBJ1-3; d_call: NA; clone_size: NA; v_call: TRBV15; cdr3_nt: TGTGCCACCAGCAGAGATCCCCGTAACACCATATATTTT; cdr3_aa: CATSRDPRNTIYF
j_call: TRBJ2-3; d_call: TRBD2; clone_size: NA; v_call: TRBV7-9; cdr3_nt: TGTGCCAGCAGCTTAGAGCGGGGACCTCCCCTAGATACGCAGTATTTT; cdr3_aa: CASSLERGPPLDTQYF
j_call: TRBJ1-5; d_call: NA; clone_size: NA; v_call: TRBV6-5; cdr3_nt: TGTGCCAGCAGTCGGGGGGAAGGACAGCCCCAGCATTTT; cdr3_aa: CASSRGEGQPQHF
j_call: TRBJ2-2; d_call: TRBD2; clone_size: once; v_call: TRBV11-1; cdr3_nt: TGTGCCAGCAGCCCCCCGAGCGGGAGGGCCGGGGAGCTGTTTTTT; cdr3_aa: CASSPPSGRAGELFF
j_call: TRBJ2-2; d_call: TRBD2; clone_size: NA; v_call: TRBV6-5; cdr3_nt: TGTGCCAGCAGTTGGGGTGGGGCTAGCGGGAGAACGGAGCTGTTTTTT; cdr3_aa: CASSWGGASGRTELFF
j_call: TRBJ2-1; d_call: NA; clone_size: once; v_call: TRBV2; cdr3_nt: TGTGCCAGCAGTGATTGGGGGAATGGGGATTTGGGAGGCAAGATTGAGCAGTTCTTC; cdr3_aa: CASSDWGNGDLGGKIEQFF
j_call: TRBJ2-1; d_call: NA; clone_size: NA; v_call: TRBV21-1; cdr3_nt: TGTGCCAGCAGGTCAGGGGATGAGCAGTTCTTC; cdr3_aa: CASRSGDEQFF
j_call: TRBJ2-7; d_call: NA; clone_size: NA; v_call: TRBV3-1/TRBV3-2; cdr3_nt: TGTGCCAGCAGCCCTTTTGGACTTTCCTACGAGCAGTACTTC; cdr3_aa: CASSPFGLSYEQYF
j_call: TRBJ2-7; d_call: TRBD1; clone_size: NA; v_call: TRBV5-5; cdr3_nt: TGTGCCAGCAGCTTGGGACAGGGTAGGAACGAGCAGTACTTC; cdr3_aa: CASSLGQGRNEQYF
j_call: TRBJ1-1; d_call: TRBD1; clone_size: NA; v_call: TRBV18; cdr3_nt: TGTGCCAGCTCACCCCTAAGACAGGGGGAGAACACTGAAGCTTTCTTT; cdr3_aa: CASSPLRQGENTEAFF
j_call: TRBJ2-3; d_call: NA; clone_size: NA; v_call: TRBV28; cdr3_nt: TGTGCCAGCAGACGGGGTAGTGGCCGCACAGATACGCAGTATTTT; cdr3_aa: CASRRGSGRTDTQYF
j_call: TRBJ2-7; d_call: TRBD2; clone_size: NA; v_call: TRBV3-1/TRBV3-2; cdr3_nt: TGTGCCAGCAGCCAAGGGGCGGGAGGGGTGTACGAGCAGTACTTC; cdr3_aa: CASSQGAGGVYEQYF
j_call: TRBJ2-1; d_call: NA; clone_size: NA; v_call: TRBV11-2; cdr3_nt: TGTGCCAGCAGCTCCGGGCTCGGGACCTACAATGAGCAGTTCTTC; cdr3_aa: CASSSGLGTYNEQFF
j_call: TRBJ2-1; d_call: TRBD2; clone_size: NA; v_call: TRBV6-1; cdr3_nt: TGTGCCAGCAGTGAAGCTGCAGCGGGAGGGGGGGGTGAGCAGTTCTTC; cdr3_aa: CASSEAAAGGGGEQFF
j_call: TRBJ2-2; d_call: TRBD2; clone_size: NA; v_call: TRBV5-8; cdr3_nt: TGTGCCAGCAGAAGGAGCGGGAGTGGGAACACCGGGGAGCTGTTTTTT; cdr3_aa: CASRRSGSGNTGELFF
j_call: TRBJ1-4; d_call: TRBD1; clone_size: NA; v_call: TRBV9; cdr3_nt: TGTGCCAGCAGCGCCGTACAGGGGAATAATGAAAAACTGTTTTTT; cdr3_aa: CASSAVQGNNEKLFF
j_call: TRBJ2-7; d_call: NA; clone_size: NA; v_call: TRBV7-2; cdr3_nt: TGTGCCAGCAGCTTCCAGGGTACCTCCTACGAGCAGTACTTC; cdr3_aa: CASSFQGTSYEQYF
j_call: TRBJ2-7; d_call: TRBD1; clone_size: NA; v_call: TRBV27; cdr3_nt: TGTGCCAGCAGACGCTGGGACAGGGTCCACGAGCAGTACTTC; cdr3_aa: CASRRWDRVHEQYF
j_call: TRBJ2-5; d_call: TRBD2; clone_size: NA; v_call: TRBV7-2; cdr3_nt: TGTGCCAGCAGCTTACCCCGGACTAGCGGGAGGGTTGGGGAGACCCAGTACTTC; cdr3_aa: CASSLPRTSGRVGETQYF
j_call: TRBJ1-4; d_call: NA; clone_size: NA; v_call: TRBV30; cdr3_nt: TGTGCCTGGAGTGTTTCGAGCAGGGGTGGACCTTTTTTT; cdr3_aa: CAWSVSSRGGPFF
j_call: TRBJ2-5; d_call: NA; clone_size: few; v_call: TRBV9; cdr3_nt: TGTGCCAGCAGCGGGGGGGAGCGGACCCAGTACTTC; cdr3_aa: CASSGGERTQYF
j_call: TRBJ1-1; d_call: NA; clone_size: NA; v_call: TRBV9; cdr3_nt: TGTGCCAGCAGCGTGAGTGGCAGGGAAGCTGAAGCTTTCTTT; cdr3_aa: CASSVSGREAEAFF
j_call: TRBJ1-2; d_call: NA; clone_size: NA; v_call: TRBV28; cdr3_nt: TGTGCCAGCAGTAAGCTTGGGGGGGGCTACACCTTC; cdr3_aa: CASSKLGGGYTF
j_call: TRBJ1-4; d_call: NA; clone_size: NA; v_call: TRBV18; cdr3_nt: TGTGCCAGCTCACCCCTACAGGGAAGAACTGAAAAACTGTTTTTT; cdr3_aa: CASSPLQGRTEKLFF
j_call: TRBJ2-2; d_call: TRBD1; clone_size: NA; v_call: TRBV9; cdr3_nt: TGTGCCAGCAGCCCTGGACAGGGGGCTGGCGGGGAGCTGTTTTTT; cdr3_aa: CASSPGQGAGGELFF
j_call: TRBJ2-3; d_call: TRBD2; clone_size: NA; v_call: TRBV4-2; cdr3_nt: TGTGCCAGCAGCCAAGATAACCTAGCGGGAGGCACAGATACGCAGTATTTT; cdr3_aa: CASSQDNLAGGTDTQYF
j_call: TRBJ2-5; d_call: NA; clone_size: NA; v_call: TRBV28; cdr3_nt: TGTGCCAGCAGTTTAATTGGAAACCCAGCGGAAGAGACCCAGTACTTC; cdr3_aa: CASSLIGNPAEETQYF